The clone carrying this T cell receptor (beta chain) appeared a few times. Its target is unknown. The sample is drawn from a study of spatial heterogeneity in lung cancer. Overall study: Beta-chain sequences consistently outnumbered alpha-chain sequences in detection.

This sample's time point: sample taken at primary tumor resection. Donation came from around 77 patients with untreated early-stage non-small cell lung cancer. Frozen PBMC, nontumor lung or tumor provided whole RNA, which was sequenced unsorted. TCRdb independently ran MiXCR on the 5' RACE reads; one entry per CDR3 protein. This sample yields fewer than 40,000 distinct CDR3 sequences, of which 6.5% to 9% are seen a single time; 25% to 35% belongs to the top ten. CDR3 length: 18 residues. V shed 0 bases and J 3 bases; nucleotides not matched to a gene: 7. The germline gives CDR1 LGHNA, CDR2 YNFKEQ. Study-wide points: Ubiquitous expanded tumor TCRs surfaced in blood more at resection than they did at follow-up.

The sequencing used PBMCs, collected at surgery. V usage is TRBV4-2 and J usage is TRBJ2-3, with 12 bases fitting TRBD2. The receptor comes from a male donor with early-stage non-small cell lung cancer. CDR3 DNA: TGTGCCAGCAGCCAAGATCTCCTAGCGGGGGGGCTAACAGATACGCAGTATTTT. Its translation: CASSQDLLAGGLTDTQYF.